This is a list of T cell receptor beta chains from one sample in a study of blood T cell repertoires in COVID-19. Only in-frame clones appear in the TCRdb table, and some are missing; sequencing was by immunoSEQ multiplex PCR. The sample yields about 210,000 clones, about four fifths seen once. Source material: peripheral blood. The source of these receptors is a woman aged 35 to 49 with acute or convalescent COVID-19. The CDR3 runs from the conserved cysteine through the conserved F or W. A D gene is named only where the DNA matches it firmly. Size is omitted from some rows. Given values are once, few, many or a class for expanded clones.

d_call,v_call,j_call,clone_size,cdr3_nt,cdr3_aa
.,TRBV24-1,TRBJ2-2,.,TGTGCCACCAGTGGGGGAGGTTATACCGGGGAGCTGTTTTTT,CATSGGGYTGELFF
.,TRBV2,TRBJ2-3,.,TGTGCCAGCAAGACTACCTCAGATACGCAGTATTTT,CASKTTSDTQYF
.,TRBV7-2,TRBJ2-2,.,TGTGCCAGCAGCTTATCGAGTGCGGGCGGGGAGCTGTTTTTT,CASSLSSAGGELFF
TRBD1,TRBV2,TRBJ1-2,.,TGTGCCAGCAGTGCAAGTGGGGGACAGCTATACTATGGCTACACCTTC,CASSASGGQLYYGYTF
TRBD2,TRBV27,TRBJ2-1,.,TGTGCCAGCAGTCCCTCTAAGAGCGGGAGGGCCTCCTACAATGAGCAGTTCTTC,CASSPSKSGRASYNEQFF
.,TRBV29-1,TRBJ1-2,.,TGCAGCGTGGCAGGAGGCAGGGGTTATGCTAACTATGGCTACACCTTC,CSVAGGRGYANYGYTF
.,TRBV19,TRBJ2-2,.,TGTGCCAGTACCCCGTTTGACACCGGGGAGCTGTTTTTT,CASTPFDTGELFF
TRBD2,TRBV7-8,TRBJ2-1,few,TGTGCCAGCAGCGGGAGCGGGGGGCTACCGTATGAGCAGTTCTTC,CASSGSGGLPYEQFF
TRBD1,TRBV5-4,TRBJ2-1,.,TGTGCCAGCAGCTTAGGACAGGGGCGGGATGAGCAGTTCTTC,CASSLGQGRDEQFF
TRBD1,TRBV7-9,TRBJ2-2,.,TGTGCCAGCAGCCCCGGACAGGGGGTAGCCGGGGAGCTGTTTTTT,CASSPGQGVAGELFF
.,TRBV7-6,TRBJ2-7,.,TGTGCCAGCAGTTCCACAGGGATCGGCTACGAGCAGTACTTC,CASSSTGIGYEQYF
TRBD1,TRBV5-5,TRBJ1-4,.,TGTGCCAGCAGTCCAGACAGGGCGCTGGGAGGAAAACTGTTTTTT,CASSPDRALGGKLFF
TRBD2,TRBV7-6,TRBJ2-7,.,TGTGCCAGCAGCTTAAGGGAGGGGCTTCAAGCCGAGCAGTACTTC,CASSLREGLQAEQYF
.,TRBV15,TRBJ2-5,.,TGTGCCACCAGCAGAACGAACGGGGTTGCAGTCGAGACCCAGTACTTC,CATSRTNGVAVETQYF
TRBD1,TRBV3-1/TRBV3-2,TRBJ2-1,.,TGTGCCAGCAGCCACCGGACAGGGTACACCTCCTACAATGAGCAGTTCTTC,CASSHRTGYTSYNEQFF
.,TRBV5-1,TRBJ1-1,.,TGCGCCAGCAGCTTGGCCGGCAGGGGGAACACTGAAGCTTTCTTT,CASSLAGRGNTEAFF